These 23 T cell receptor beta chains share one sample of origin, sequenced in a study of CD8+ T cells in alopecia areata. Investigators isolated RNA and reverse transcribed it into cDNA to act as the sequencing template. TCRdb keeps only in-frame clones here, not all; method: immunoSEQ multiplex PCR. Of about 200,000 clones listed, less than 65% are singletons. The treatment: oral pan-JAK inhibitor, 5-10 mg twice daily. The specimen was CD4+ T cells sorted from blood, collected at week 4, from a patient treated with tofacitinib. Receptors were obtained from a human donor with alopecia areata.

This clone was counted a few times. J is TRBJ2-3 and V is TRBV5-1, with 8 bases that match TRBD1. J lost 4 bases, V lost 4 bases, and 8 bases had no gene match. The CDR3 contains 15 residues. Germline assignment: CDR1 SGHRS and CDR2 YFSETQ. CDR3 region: CASSPGTGRADTQYF. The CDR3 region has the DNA TGCGCCAGCAGCCCGGGGACAGGTAGGGCAGATACGCAGTATTTT.

The CDR3 DNA follows: TGTGCCAGCAGCGTAGGCCCGGGGTCAGACCAAGAGACCCAGTACTTC. Amino acid sequence: CASSVGPGSDQETQYF. The chain couples TRBV9 to TRBJ2-5; possible D gene TRBD2, 5 bases. Germline V lookup: CDR1 SGDLS, CDR2 YYNGEE. V was cut by 0 bases and J by 0 bases, with 12 bases left in between. The CDR3 totals 16 residues.

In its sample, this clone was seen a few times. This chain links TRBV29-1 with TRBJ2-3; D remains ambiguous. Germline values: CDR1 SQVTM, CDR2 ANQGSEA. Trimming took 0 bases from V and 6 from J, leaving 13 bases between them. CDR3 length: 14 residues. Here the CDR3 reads CSVEDQSGGDTQYF. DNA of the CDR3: TGCAGCGTTGAAGATCAAAGTGGTGGGGATACGCAGTATTTT.

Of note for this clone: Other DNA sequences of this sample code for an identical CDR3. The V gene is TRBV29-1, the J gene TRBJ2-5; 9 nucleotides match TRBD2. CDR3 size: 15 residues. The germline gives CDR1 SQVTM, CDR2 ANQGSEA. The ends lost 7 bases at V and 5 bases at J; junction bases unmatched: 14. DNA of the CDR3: TGCAGCGCCCGGCCCCAGGCGGGGGGGCTGGAGACCCAGTACTTC. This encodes CSARPQAGGLETQYF.

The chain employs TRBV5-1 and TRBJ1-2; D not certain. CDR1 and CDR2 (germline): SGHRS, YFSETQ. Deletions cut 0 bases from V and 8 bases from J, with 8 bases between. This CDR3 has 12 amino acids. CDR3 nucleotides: TGCGCCAGCAGCTTGGAAAGGGCGGGCTACACCTTC. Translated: CASSLERAGYTF. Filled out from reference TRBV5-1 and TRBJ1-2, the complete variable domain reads KAGVTQTPRYLIKTRGQQVTLSCSPISGHRSVSWYQQTPGQGLQFLFEYFSETQRNKGNFPGRFSGRQFSNSRSEMNVSTLELGDSALYLCASSLERAGYTFGSGTRLTVV.

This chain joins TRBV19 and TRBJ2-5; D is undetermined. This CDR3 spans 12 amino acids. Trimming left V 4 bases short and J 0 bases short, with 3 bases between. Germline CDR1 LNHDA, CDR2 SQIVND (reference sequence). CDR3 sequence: CASSRNQETQYF. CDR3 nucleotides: TGTGCCAGTAGTAGGAACCAAGAGACCCAGTACTTC.

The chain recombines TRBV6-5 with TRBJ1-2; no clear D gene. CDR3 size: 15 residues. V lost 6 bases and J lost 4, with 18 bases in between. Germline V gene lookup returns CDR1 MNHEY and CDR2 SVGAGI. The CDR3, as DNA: TGTGCCAGCAGCTACGGTCCGGGTAGGATCTATGGCTACACCTTC. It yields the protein CASSYGPGRIYGYTF.

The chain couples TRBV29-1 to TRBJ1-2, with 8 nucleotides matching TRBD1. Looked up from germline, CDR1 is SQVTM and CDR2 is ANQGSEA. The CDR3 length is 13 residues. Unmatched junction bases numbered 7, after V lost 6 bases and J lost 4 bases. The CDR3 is CSVMQGAVYGYTF. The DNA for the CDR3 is TGCAGCGTGATGCAGGGGGCGGTCTATGGCTACACCTTC.

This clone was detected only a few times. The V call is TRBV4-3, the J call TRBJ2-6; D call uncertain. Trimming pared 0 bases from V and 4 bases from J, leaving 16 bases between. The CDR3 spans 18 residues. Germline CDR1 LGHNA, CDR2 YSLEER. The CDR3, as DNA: TGCGCCAGCAGCCAAGACGCAGGTTTTCGAGACGGGGCCAACGTCCTGACTTTC. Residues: CASSQDAGFRDGANVLTF.

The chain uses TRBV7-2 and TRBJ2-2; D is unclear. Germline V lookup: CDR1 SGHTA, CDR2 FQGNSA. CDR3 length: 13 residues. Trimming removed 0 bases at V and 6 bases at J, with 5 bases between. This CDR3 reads CASSLAPPGELFF. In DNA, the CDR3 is TGTGCCAGCAGCTTAGCCCCTCCCGGGGAGCTGTTTTTT.

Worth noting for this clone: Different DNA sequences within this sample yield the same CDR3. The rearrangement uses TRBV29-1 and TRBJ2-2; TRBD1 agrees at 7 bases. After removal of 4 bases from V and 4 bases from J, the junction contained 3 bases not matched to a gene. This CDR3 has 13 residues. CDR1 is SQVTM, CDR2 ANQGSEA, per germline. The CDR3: CSVGTGSTGELFF. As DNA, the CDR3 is TGCAGCGTTGGGACAGGATCCACCGGGGAGCTGTTTTTT.

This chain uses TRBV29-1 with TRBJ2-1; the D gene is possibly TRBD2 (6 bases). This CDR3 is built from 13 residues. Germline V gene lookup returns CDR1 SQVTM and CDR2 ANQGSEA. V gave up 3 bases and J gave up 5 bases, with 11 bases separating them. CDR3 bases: TGCAGCGTTGATAAGGGGAGGAACAATGAGCAGTTCTTC. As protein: CSVDKGRNNEQFF.

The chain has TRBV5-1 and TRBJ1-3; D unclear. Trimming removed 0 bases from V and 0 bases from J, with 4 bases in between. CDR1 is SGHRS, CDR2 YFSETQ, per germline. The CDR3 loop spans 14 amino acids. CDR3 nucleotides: TGCGCCAGCAGCTTGGACATCTCTGGAAACACCATATATTTT. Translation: CASSLDISGNTIYF.

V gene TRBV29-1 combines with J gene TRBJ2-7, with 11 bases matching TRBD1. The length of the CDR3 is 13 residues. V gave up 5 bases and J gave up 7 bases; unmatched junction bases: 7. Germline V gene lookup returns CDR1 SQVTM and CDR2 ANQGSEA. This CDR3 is CSVRRDRGDEQYF. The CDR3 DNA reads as TGCAGCGTTAGGCGGGACAGGGGGGATGAGCAGTACTTC.

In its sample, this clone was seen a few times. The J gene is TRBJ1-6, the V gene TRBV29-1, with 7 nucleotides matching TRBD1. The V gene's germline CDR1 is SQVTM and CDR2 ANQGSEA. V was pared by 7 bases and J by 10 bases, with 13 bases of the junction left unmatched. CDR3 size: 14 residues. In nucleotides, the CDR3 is TGCAGCGGGACCGGACAGGCGGAGATCTCACCCCTCCACTTT. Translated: CSGTGQAEISPLHF.

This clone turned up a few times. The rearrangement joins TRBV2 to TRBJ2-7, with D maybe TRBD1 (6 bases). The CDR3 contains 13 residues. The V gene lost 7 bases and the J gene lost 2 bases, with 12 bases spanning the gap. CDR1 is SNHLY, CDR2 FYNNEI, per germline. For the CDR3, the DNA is TGTGCCAGCACGAGTGGGGGCCCCTACGAGCAGTACTTC. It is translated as CASTSGGPYEQYF.

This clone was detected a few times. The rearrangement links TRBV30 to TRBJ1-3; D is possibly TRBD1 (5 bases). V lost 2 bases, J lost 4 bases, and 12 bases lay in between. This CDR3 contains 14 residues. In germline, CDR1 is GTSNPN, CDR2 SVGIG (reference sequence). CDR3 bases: TGTGCCTGGAGTACCGCCGGGGCGGGAAACACCATATATTTT. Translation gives CAWSTAGAGNTIYF.

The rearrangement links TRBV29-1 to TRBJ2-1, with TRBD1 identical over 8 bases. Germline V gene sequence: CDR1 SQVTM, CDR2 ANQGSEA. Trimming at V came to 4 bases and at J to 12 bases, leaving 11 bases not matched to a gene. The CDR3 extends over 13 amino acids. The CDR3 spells CSVVGQASGGQFF. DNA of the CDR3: TGCAGCGTTGTGGGACAGGCCTCCGGGGGGCAGTTCTTC.

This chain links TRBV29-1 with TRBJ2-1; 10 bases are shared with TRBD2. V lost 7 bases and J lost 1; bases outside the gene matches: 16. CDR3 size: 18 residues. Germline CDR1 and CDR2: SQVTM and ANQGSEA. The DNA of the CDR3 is TGCAGCGCTAAGACCGGGACTAGCGCGGGGGTATCCTACAATGAGCAGTTCTTC. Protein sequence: CSAKTGTSAGVSYNEQFF.

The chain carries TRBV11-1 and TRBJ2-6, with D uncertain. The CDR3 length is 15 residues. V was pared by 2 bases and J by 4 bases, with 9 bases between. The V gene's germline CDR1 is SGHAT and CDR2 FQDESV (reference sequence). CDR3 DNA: TGTGCCAGCAGCTTAACCACAGCCGGGGCCAACGTCCTGACTTTC. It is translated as CASSLTTAGANVLTF.

This CDR3 is CASSLARPDEQYF. The CDR3, as DNA: TGTGCCAGCAGCTTGGCGCGCCCGGACGAGCAGTACTTC. V usage is TRBV11-2 and J usage is TRBJ2-7; D not resolved. Trimming stripped 3 bases from V and 5 bases from J, with 11 bases between. This CDR3 spans 13 amino acids. CDR1 and CDR2 (germline): SGHAT, FQNNGV.

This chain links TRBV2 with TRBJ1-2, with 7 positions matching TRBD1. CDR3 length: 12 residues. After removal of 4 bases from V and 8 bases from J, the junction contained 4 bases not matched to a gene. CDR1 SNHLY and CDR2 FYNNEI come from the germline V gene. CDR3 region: CASSAIQGGYTF. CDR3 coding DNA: TGTGCCAGCAGTGCTATACAGGGGGGCTACACCTTC.

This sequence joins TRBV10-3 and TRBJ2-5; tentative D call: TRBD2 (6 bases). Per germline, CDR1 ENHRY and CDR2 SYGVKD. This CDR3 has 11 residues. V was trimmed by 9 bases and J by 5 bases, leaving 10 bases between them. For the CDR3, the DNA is TGTGCCATGGCTAGCGCTGAGACCCAGTACTTC. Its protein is CAMASAETQYF.